The present entry profiles one TCR beta chain with its context. The method was immunoSEQ multiplex PCR; TCRdb's version includes in-frame clones alone and lacks a portion of them. The sample shows about 49,000 clones, 85% of them seen only once. The data were obtained in a study of OX40 agonist ivuxolimab in advanced cancers. Germline loops: CDR1 SSHAT, CDR2 FNYEAQ (reference sequence). This CDR3 has 16 residues. Trimming removed 1 base from V and 0 bases from J, with 9 bases in between. This TCR was sampled from an adult with an advanced solid tumor such as melanoma, head and neck, liver or kidney cancer. The sample consisted of CD4+ or CD8+ T cells sorted from blood, taken in a trial of the OX40 agonist ivuxolimab. The chain joins TRBV7-7 to TRBJ2-2; a weak D match, TRBD2 (5 bases). The CDR3 here is CASSLDPGTNTGELFF. CDR3 DNA sequence: TGTGCCAGCAGCTTAGATCCGGGAACGAACACCGGGGAGCTGTTTTTT.